The clone carrying this T cell receptor beta chain was counted ten times or more. Patients were all untreated before their thyroid surgery. The data are from a study of metastatic and nonmetastatic thyroid tumors. Study processing details: Built for papillary thyroid cancer, a distant-metastasis classifier drew on CDR3 differences across clinicopathological groups. TCRdb reanalyzed the PCR reads with MiXCR. Clone size and V and J calls follow TCRdb, not the original study. The sample consists of fewer than 30,000 clones, 15% to 20% of them appearing once. V lost 5 bases and J lost 4; bases outside the gene matches: 3. The CDR3 is made up of 14 amino acids. In germline, CDR1 is SGHVS, CDR2 FQNEAQ.

The rearrangement joins TRBV7-8 to TRBJ1-2; the match to TRBD1 covers 11 bases. The TCR was taken from a female donor with papillary thyroid cancer or a benign thyroid nodule (not recorded which). Some clones in this sample may be carry-over from other donors' samples. Sequencing was carried out using blood. The CDR3 DNA sequence: TGTGCCAGCAGCGGACAGGGGGCGGGCTATGGCTACACCTTC. Its translation is CASSGQGAGYGYTF.